The present entry profiles one TCR beta chain with its context. Its cognate antigen is unknown. This table comes from immunoSEQ multiplex PCR, and its TCRdb copy is limited to in-frame clones, with some not included. The top ten hold 8.1% of the sample, which has around 1,900 clones, 75% to 85% seen once. The data were obtained in a study of T cell clonotyping in hematopoietic cell transplantation. Study-level points and caveats: No sorting was done, leaving CD4 and CD8 contributions mixed. Few recipient clonotypes overlapped donors; over 95% were de novo at given depth. After transplant, recipient diversity fell while pathologically expanded clonotypes grew through day 180.

The CDR3 spans 16 residues. The V segment lost 4 bases and the J segment 9 bases; nucleotides outside the gene matches: 12. Germline V CDR1 and CDR2: MDHEN, SYDVKM. The chain carries TRBV28 and TRBJ1-3, with 10 bases matching TRBD1. The clonotype comes from a man between 25 and 39 years old in good health. Some clones in this sample may be carry-over from other donors' samples. The sample consisted of peripheral blood mononuclear cells. CDR3 DNA sequence: TGTGCCAGCAGTTATCTCGGGACAGGGGAAAGTGCCACCATATATTTT. As protein: CASSYLGTGESATIYF.